A selection of T cell receptor beta chains follows, all from one sample in a study of blood T cell repertoires in COVID-19. TCRdb's copy holds only in-frame clones and misses some; the assay was immunoSEQ multiplex PCR. The repertoire consists of around 60,000 clones, with 75% to 90% occurring once and the leading ten covering roughly 15%. The source material was peripheral blood. The source of these receptors is a human donor in a cohort sampled during active COVID-19. Both conserved end residues are trimmed from each CDR3. The order of the fields is V gene, J gene, CDR3 protein.

>TRBV27|TRBJ1-2
ASSLNPTGQGYT
>TRBV28|TRBJ2-2
ASSSLDRGKTGELF
>TRBV7-8|TRBJ1-6
ASSFLRIDGGSSPLH
>TRBV7-9|TRBJ2-7
ASTGGTYEQY
>TRBV5-1|TRBJ2-7
ASSLGGSPEQY
>TRBV4-1|TRBJ1-5
ASSQTSGSNQPQH
>TRBV7-3|TRBJ1-2
ASSPDRRRYT
>TRBV5-4|TRBJ1-1
ASSLDISIKHTEAF
>TRBV7-3|TRBJ2-1
ASSLILAGGTYNEQF
>TRBV3-1/TRBV3-2|TRBJ2-1
ASSQPLRGEQF
>TRBV7-3|TRBJ1-2
ASSLTGTDRLI
>TRBV19|TRBJ2-7
ASSSTSVRRGYEQY
>TRBV4-1|TRBJ2-3
ASSRTSGVQGTQY
>TRBV6-5|TRBJ2-7
ASSYRGSGYEQY
>TRBV5-1|TRBJ1-6
ASSLVQAKNSPLH
>TRBV24-1|TRBJ2-7
ATSDSDSYEQY
>TRBV30|TRBJ2-7
AWAVQGIYEQY
>TRBV4-3|TRBJ1-2
ASSQVTGGPYGYT
>TRBV7-3|TRBJ2-7
ASSLGRTGSEQY
>TRBV2|TRBJ1-4
ASRKLQGAGATNEKLF
>TRBV4-1|TRBJ2-2
ASSPRLAGGSGELF
>TRBV7-2|TRBJ1-2
ASSRSQGSYGYT
>TRBV4-3|TRBJ2-7
ASSQESLAGGRYEQY
>TRBV28|TRBJ1-2
ASSSGTGGTFIMSYT
>TRBV4-2|TRBJ2-3
ASSQPGTSTDTQY
>TRBV6-4|TRBJ2-2
ASSSEGTGELF
>TRBV27|TRBJ2-1
ASSLRPGTYNEQF
>TRBV19|TRBJ2-1
ASSMRAVTNNEQF
>TRBV19|TRBJ2-5
ASSKTRLAGAGETQY
>TRBV28|TRBJ2-1
ASSLFQYNEQF